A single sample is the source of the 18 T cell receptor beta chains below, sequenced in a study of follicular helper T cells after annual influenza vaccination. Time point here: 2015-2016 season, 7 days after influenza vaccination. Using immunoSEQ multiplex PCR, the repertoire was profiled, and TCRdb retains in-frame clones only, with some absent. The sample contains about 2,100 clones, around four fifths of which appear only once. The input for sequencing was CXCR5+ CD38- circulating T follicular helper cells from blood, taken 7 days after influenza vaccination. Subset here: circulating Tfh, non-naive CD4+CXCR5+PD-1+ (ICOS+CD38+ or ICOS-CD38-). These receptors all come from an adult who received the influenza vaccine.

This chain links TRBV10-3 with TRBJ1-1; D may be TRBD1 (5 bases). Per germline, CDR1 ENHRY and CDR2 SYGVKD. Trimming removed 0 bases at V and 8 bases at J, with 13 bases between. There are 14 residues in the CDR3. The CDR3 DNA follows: TGTGCCATCAGTGAGTCCCCGGGTCGGGGGGAAGCTTTCTTT. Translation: CAISESPGRGEAFF.

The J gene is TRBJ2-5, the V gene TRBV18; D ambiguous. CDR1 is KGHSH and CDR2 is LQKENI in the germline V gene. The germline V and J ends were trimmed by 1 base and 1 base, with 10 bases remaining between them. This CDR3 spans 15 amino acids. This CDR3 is CASSPRPESQETQYF. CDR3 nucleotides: TGTGCCAGCTCACCACGGCCGGAGAGCCAAGAGACCCAGTACTTC.

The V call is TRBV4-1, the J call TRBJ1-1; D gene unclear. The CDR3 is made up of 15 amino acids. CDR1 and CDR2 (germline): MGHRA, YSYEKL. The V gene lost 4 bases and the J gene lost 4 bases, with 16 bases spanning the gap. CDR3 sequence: CASSPLNRRGTEAFF. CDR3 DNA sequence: TGCGCCAGCAGCCCGCTAAACCGGCGGGGCACTGAAGCTTTCTTT.

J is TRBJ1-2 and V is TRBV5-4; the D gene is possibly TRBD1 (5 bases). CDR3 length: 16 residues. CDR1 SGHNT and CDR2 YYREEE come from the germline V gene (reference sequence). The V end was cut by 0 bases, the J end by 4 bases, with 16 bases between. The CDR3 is CASSLGSPTALYGYTF. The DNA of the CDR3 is TGTGCCAGCAGCTTGGGGTCCCCGACAGCCCTCTATGGCTACACCTTC.

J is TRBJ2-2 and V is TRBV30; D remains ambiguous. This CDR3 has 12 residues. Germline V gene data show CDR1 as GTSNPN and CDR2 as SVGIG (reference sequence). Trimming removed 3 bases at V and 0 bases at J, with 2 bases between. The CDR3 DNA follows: TGTGCCTGGAGACCGAACACCGGGGAGCTGTTTTTT. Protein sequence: CAWRPNTGELFF.

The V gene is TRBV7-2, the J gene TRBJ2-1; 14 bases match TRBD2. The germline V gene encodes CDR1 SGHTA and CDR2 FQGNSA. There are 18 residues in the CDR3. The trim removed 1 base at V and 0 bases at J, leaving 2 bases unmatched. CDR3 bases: TGTGCCAGCAGCTTAGGGACTAGCGGGGGGAGCTCCTACAATGAGCAGTTCTTC. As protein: CASSLGTSGGSSYNEQFF.

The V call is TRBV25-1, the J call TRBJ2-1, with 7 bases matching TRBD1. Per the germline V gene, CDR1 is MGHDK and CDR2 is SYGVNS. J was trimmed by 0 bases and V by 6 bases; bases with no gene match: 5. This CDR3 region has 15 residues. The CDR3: CASREDRSSYNEQFF. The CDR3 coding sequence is TGTGCCAGCAGGGAGGACAGGAGCTCCTACAATGAGCAGTTCTTC.

The DNA of the CDR3 is TGTGCCAGCACCGGGACAGGAGTCACCGGGGAGCTGTTTTTT. Translated, it gives CASTGTGVTGELFF. The chain uses TRBV6-1 and TRBJ2-2; 8 positions match TRBD1. Germline V gene sequence: CDR1 MNHNS, CDR2 SASEGT. Losses at the gene ends were 7 bases for V and 4 bases for J; bases not matched to a gene: 5. This CDR3 is 14 amino acids long.

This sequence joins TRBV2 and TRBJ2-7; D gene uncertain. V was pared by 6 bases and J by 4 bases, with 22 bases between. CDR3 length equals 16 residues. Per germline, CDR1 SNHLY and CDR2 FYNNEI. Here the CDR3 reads CASSKIPLYSVYEQYF. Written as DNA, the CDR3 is TGTGCCAGCAGCAAAATCCCCCTATACAGCGTTTACGAGCAGTACTTC.

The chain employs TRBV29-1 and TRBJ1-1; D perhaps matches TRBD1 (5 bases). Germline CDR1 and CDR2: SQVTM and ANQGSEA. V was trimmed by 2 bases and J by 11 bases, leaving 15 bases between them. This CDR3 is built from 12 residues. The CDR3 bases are TGCAGCGTTGAAACGGCGGGACTGATGGCTTTCTTT. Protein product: CSVETAGLMAFF.

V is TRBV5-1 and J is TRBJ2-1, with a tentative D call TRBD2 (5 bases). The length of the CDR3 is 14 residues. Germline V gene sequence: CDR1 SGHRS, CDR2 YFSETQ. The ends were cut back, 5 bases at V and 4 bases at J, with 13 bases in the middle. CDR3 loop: CASRPDFRYNEQFF. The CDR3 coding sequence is TGCGCCAGCAGGCCGGACTTCCGTTACAATGAGCAGTTCTTC.

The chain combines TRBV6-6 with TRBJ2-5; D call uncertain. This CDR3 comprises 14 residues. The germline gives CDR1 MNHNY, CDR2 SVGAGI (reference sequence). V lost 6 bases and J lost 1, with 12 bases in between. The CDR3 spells CASRLDGRQETQYF. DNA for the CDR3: TGTGCCAGCAGGTTGGACGGCCGCCAAGAGACCCAGTACTTC.

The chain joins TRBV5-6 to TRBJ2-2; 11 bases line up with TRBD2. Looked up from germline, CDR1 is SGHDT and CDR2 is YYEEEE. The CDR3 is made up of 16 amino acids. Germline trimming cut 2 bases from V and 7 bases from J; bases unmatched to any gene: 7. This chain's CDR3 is CASSFGLAGSYGELFF. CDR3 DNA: TGTGCCAGCAGCTTTGGACTAGCGGGTTCGTACGGGGAGCTGTTTTTT.

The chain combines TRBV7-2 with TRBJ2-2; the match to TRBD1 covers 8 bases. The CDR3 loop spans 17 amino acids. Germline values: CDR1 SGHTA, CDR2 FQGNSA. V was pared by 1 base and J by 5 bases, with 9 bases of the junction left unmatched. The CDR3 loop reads CASSLGRTGRRTGELFF. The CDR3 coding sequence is TGTGCCAGCAGCTTAGGGAGGACAGGGAGGAGAACCGGGGAGCTGTTTTTT.

The CDR3 sequence: CASSLVPPGTGGSGYTF. CDR3 nucleotides: TGCGCCAGCAGCTTGGTTCCACCGGGGACAGGGGGCTCTGGCTACACCTTC. V is TRBV5-1 and J is TRBJ1-2; TRBD1 matches at 12 bases. Trimming cost V 0 bases and J 7 bases; bases outside gene matches: 10. Germline CDR1 is SGHRS and CDR2 is YFSETQ. The CDR3 runs 17 residues.

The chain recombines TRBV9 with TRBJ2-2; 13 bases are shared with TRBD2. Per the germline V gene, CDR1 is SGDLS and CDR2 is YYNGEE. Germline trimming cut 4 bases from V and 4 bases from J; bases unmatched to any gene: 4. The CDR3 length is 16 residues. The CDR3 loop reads CASSPRTSGSTGELFF. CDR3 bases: TGTGCCAGCAGCCCCCGGACTAGCGGGAGCACCGGGGAGCTGTTTTTT.

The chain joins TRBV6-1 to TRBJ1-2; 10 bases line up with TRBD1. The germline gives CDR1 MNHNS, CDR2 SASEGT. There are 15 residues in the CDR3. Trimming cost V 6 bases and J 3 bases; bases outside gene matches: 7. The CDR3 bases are TGTGCCAGCAGGGAGGCCGGGACAGGGGACTATGGCTACACCTTC. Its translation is CASREAGTGDYGYTF.

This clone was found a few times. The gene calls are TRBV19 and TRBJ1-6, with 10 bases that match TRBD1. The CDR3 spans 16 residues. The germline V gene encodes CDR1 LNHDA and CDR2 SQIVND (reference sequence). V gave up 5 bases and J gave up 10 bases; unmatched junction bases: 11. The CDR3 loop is CASSPQGGQGNSPLHF. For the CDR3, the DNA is TGTGCCAGTAGTCCACAGGGGGGACAGGGGAACTCACCCCTCCACTTT.